The entry below describes one TCR beta chain. Deletions cut 7 bases from V and 0 bases from J, with 10 bases between. Looked up from germline, CDR1 is MDHEN and CDR2 is SYDVKM. The CDR3 is 14 residues long. This specimen comes from a study of blood T cell repertoires in COVID-19. Profiled with immunoSEQ multiplex PCR; TCRdb holds only in-frame clones, not every one. This sample has over 300,000 clones; 85% occur once, and the top ten carry around 7.2%. The receptor was isolated from a human donor in a cohort sampled during active COVID-19. Material for sequencing was peripheral blood. This chain joins TRBV28 and TRBJ1-3; D unresolved. CDR3: CASTTPSSGNTIYF. For the CDR3, the DNA is TGTGCCAGCACCACACCTAGCTCTGGAAACACCATATATTTT.